These 6 T cell receptor beta chains came from one sample sequenced in a study of brain T cells in children with intractable seizures. The table came from immunoSEQ multiplex PCR; TCRdb's copy has only in-frame clones and leaves some out. The data hold tens of thousands of clones, with around 91% observed a single time. The source was peripheral blood, collected at surgery. The receptor source for this set is a girl aged 2 to 9 with Rasmussen encephalitis and intractable seizures.

The table lists this clone with a count of one. This sequence joins TRBV27 and TRBJ2-7, with 7 bases fitting TRBD1. This CDR3 comprises 14 residues. In germline, CDR1 is MNHEY, CDR2 SMNVEV (reference sequence). V lost 5 bases, J lost 0 bases, and 4 bases stayed unmatched. CDR3 sequence: CASSPGDSSYEQYF. CDR3 in DNA: TGTGCCAGCAGTCCCGGGGACAGCTCCTACGAGCAGTACTTC.

The genes are TRBV11-2 and TRBJ2-5; 9 bases are shared with TRBD1. This CDR3 region has 17 residues. J gave up 2 bases and V 6 bases, and 13 bases lay outside the gene matches. From germline, CDR1 is SGHAT and CDR2 FQNNGV. CDR3 in amino acids: CASRPGQGRNPQETQYF. As DNA, the CDR3 is TGTGCCAGCAGACCGGGACAGGGACGGAACCCTCAAGAGACCCAGTACTTC.

V is TRBV13 and J is TRBJ2-5; perhaps D is TRBD1 or TRBD2 (6 bases each). This CDR3 has 15 amino acids. Looked up from germline, CDR1 is PRHDT and CDR2 is FYEKMQ (reference sequence). V lost 4 bases, J lost 3 bases, and 15 bases lay in between. Here the CDR3 reads CASSCGGGLEETQYF. The CDR3 DNA reads as TGTGCCAGCAGCTGCGGAGGGGGACTCGAAGAGACCCAGTACTTC.

The chain couples TRBV5-6 to TRBJ1-1, with TRBD1 identical over 8 bases. Trimming took 4 bases from V and 1 from J; bases not matched to a gene: 6. Germline V gene lookup returns CDR1 SGHDT and CDR2 YYEEEE. The length of the CDR3 is 15 residues. The CDR3 here is CASSLRDRRNTEAFF. CDR3 DNA: TGTGCCAGCAGCCTCCGGGACAGGAGGAACACTGAAGCTTTCTTT.

The chain recombines TRBV6-5 with TRBJ2-1, with D perhaps TRBD1 or TRBD2 (5 bases each). V was pared by 5 bases and J by 4 bases, with 15 bases between. Germline values: CDR1 MNHEY, CDR2 SVGAGI. The CDR3 extends over 15 amino acids. The CDR3 region is CASSRPPGPYNEQFF. CDR3 nucleotides: TGTGCCAGCAGTCGACCCCCGGGACCATACAATGAGCAGTTCTTC.

The chain couples TRBV6-5 to TRBJ2-1, with 9 bases aligning to TRBD2. Germline CDR1 and CDR2: MNHEY and SVGAGI. This CDR3 contains 16 residues. Unmatched junction bases numbered 13, after V lost 4 bases and J lost 9 bases. CDR3 in amino acids: CASSSLAGAPLSEQFF. The CDR3 DNA reads TGTGCCAGCAGTTCATTAGCGGGGGCCCCACTCAGTGAGCAGTTCTTC.